This T cell receptor (beta chain) appears in the sequencing data of a study of vaccination and CD4 T cells after COVID-19 (dated by TCRdb to 2021 to 2024). With regard to the full study: Convalescent patients had a positive SARS-CoV-2 result on nasal swab PCR, and of these patients, nine had mild disease and one had severe disease. Six males and four females were included in the convalescent cohort, with two Hispanic individuals, seven Caucasians, two Asians and one multiracial person represented. Participants received two doses of either the Pfizer-BioNTech BNT162b2 vaccine (n=8) or the Moderna mRNA-1273 vaccine (n=2). Post-COVID blood samples from convalescent patients were collected a median of roughly 100 days after diagnosis, with a range of about 30 to 170 days. The time from the second vaccine dose to post-vaccine blood sampling had a median of roughly 72 days and ranged from roughly 12 to 250 days. For a few convalescent patients, samples were collected at an early post-vaccination timepoint (day 14) as well as at a late post-vaccination timepoint (days 161 to 241). The cultures were stimulated with overlapping spike peptide pools from SARS-CoV-2 and from the common cold coronaviruses HCoV-NL63, HCoV-OC43 and HCoV-229E. Control cultures used a CEFX viral epitope pool as positive control, an HIV-1 Nef peptide pool as negative control, or no peptide. The spike-specific CD4+ TCR repertoire was compared before and after mRNA vaccination in approximately ten COVID-19 convalescent patients and a few infection-naive healthy vaccine recipients.

This clonotype was observed a handful of times. It lacks a known antigen. One base away there is no much larger clone; base qualities are not given. The sample's time point, from its label and the paper: late sampling 161 to 241 days after vaccination in a few convalescent patients. The treatment or condition tag for this specimen amounts to: approximately nine-day PBMC culture with coronavirus spike peptide pools or control peptides (ViraFEST assay). The ViraFEST assay, used in the study, expanded antigen-specific T cells with peptide pools and then identified the expanded clonotypes through TCR sequencing. Positive SARS-CoV-2 PCR tests in the convalescent patients dated from March to December 2020, before Alpha, Beta and Delta variants emerged in the United States. Over 1.5 million PBMCs per well were cultured in IMDM with approximately 5% human AB serum and about 9.2 IU/ml IL-2, plus 10 ug/ml peptide pools. Half of the culture medium was replaced with fresh IL-2-containing medium on days 3 and 7. After approximately 10 days of culture, CD4+ T cells were isolated by negative selection using the EasySep CD4+ T cell isolation kit. PBMCs were separated from whole blood using Ficoll-Paque Plus gradient centrifugation and then either used fresh or cryopreserved at -140C. Culture conditions were generally each tested in triplicate wells.

Trimming costs V 0 bases and J 8 bases, and their ends lie 16 bases apart. Reading from cysteine to phenylalanine, the CDR3 counts 14 amino acids. The sequence is cut down to CDR3 DNA, 42 bases in frame from base 1. CDR1 DFQATT and CDR2 SNEGSKA were looked up in the germline V gene (reference sequence). The library was built by means of PCR. DNA from cultured CD4+ T cells underwent TCR sequencing with the Oncomine TCR Beta short-read assay at the Johns Hopkins FTIC core. The QIAamp micro DNA kit was used to extract genomic DNA from the cultured CD4+ T cells. The Oncomine TCR Beta libraries from cultured CD4+ T cells were pooled using unique dual indexes and then sequenced on an Illumina iSeq 100. The authors processed their data as follows. Non-productive sequences were removed, and CDR3s that did not start with C, did not end with F or W, or were shorter than 7 amino acids were discarded. Antigen-specific clonotypes were identified using the MANAFEST web application through comparison of peptide-stimulated wells with reference and other culture wells. An FDR below 0.05, an odds ratio above 5, and a productive frequency above 0.1% in at least two of three replicate wells were required for clones to be considered positive. A clonotype was classed as cross-reactive if the clonotype showed significant expansion both in SARS-CoV-2 spike wells and in at least one common cold coronavirus spike condition. Similarity between CDR3 sequences was evaluated in R version 3.6.1 using Levenshtein distances (stringdist) and unrooted phylogenetic trees (ape). The public reads were reprocessed in TCRdb via fastp at Q25 and MiXCR, keeping in-frame beta chains. When rows share a CDR3 protein, they turn into one entry using the most common DNA and genes. For this entry, the V and J calls and clone size follow TCRdb and not the study's own pipeline. Across this sample there are fewer than 30,000 distinct CDR3 sequences, with 41% seen only once. Together, the top ten hold roughly 4.9% of the sample.

Paper-wide results and their limitations: In convalescent patients, a median around 85% of post-vaccine SARS-CoV-2-reactive clones were detected only after vaccination, and vaccine-specific priming was suggested by this finding. Of the vaccine-specific clones in convalescent patients, 304 of 307, or nearly all, reacted only to SARS-CoV-2 spike and did not cross-react with common cold coronaviruses. Although the median number of SARS-CoV-2-reactive clonotypes went up from around 20 after infection to 35 to 40 after vaccination, the increase was not significant. Relatively few convalescent patients were included in the study, and early timepoints after natural infection were not analyzed.

Sample: CD4+ T cells from blood, cultured in vitro, taken about 7 months after SARS-CoV-2 vaccination. The V and J segments used are TRBV20-1 and TRBJ1-2; the D gene cannot be named for sure. The sequence derives from a human donor who had recovered from COVID-19. CDR3 region: CSARDHRQNAGYTF. The sequenced DNA: TGCAGTGCTAGAGATCACCGCCAGAATGCCGGCTACACCTTC.